This T cell receptor beta chain originates from a study of human T cells and chemical hapten exposure. As for this clonotype: What it binds is not known.

Study-wide points: The study found expanded TCRs formed significantly more large CDR3 similarity clusters than controls.

It was the library that attached unique molecular identifiers to individual cDNA molecules. TCRdb re-analysed the RACE reads in MiXCR, keeping a single row per CDR3 protein. The top ten clones hold approximately 2.2% of a sample with 240,000 or so distinct CDR3 sequences, approximately 8.6% of them seen once. The ends were cut back, 8 bases at V and 3 bases at J, with 14 bases in the middle. The CDR3 is 13 amino acids. Germline lookup yields CDR1 MDHEN and CDR2 SYDVKM. The time point was: pre-sensitization, week 0. The treatment was: therapeutic diphenylcyclopropenone sensitization with weekly scalp DPC. Only after blood had been drawn was each patch test applied. Alopecia patients, 18 to 70 years old and DPC-suitable, served as donors.

The material sequenced was whole blood, taken in connection with sensitization to the hapten diphenylcyclopropenone (DPC). The genes are TRBV28 and TRBJ2-7, with unresolved D. This sequence originates from a woman aged 40 to 49 with alopecia areata. Some clones in this sample may be carry-over from other donors' samples. CDR3 DNA: TGTGCCAGCTCGTCGAACGGTTTCTACGAGCAGTACTTC. Translated, it gives CASSSNGFYEQYF.